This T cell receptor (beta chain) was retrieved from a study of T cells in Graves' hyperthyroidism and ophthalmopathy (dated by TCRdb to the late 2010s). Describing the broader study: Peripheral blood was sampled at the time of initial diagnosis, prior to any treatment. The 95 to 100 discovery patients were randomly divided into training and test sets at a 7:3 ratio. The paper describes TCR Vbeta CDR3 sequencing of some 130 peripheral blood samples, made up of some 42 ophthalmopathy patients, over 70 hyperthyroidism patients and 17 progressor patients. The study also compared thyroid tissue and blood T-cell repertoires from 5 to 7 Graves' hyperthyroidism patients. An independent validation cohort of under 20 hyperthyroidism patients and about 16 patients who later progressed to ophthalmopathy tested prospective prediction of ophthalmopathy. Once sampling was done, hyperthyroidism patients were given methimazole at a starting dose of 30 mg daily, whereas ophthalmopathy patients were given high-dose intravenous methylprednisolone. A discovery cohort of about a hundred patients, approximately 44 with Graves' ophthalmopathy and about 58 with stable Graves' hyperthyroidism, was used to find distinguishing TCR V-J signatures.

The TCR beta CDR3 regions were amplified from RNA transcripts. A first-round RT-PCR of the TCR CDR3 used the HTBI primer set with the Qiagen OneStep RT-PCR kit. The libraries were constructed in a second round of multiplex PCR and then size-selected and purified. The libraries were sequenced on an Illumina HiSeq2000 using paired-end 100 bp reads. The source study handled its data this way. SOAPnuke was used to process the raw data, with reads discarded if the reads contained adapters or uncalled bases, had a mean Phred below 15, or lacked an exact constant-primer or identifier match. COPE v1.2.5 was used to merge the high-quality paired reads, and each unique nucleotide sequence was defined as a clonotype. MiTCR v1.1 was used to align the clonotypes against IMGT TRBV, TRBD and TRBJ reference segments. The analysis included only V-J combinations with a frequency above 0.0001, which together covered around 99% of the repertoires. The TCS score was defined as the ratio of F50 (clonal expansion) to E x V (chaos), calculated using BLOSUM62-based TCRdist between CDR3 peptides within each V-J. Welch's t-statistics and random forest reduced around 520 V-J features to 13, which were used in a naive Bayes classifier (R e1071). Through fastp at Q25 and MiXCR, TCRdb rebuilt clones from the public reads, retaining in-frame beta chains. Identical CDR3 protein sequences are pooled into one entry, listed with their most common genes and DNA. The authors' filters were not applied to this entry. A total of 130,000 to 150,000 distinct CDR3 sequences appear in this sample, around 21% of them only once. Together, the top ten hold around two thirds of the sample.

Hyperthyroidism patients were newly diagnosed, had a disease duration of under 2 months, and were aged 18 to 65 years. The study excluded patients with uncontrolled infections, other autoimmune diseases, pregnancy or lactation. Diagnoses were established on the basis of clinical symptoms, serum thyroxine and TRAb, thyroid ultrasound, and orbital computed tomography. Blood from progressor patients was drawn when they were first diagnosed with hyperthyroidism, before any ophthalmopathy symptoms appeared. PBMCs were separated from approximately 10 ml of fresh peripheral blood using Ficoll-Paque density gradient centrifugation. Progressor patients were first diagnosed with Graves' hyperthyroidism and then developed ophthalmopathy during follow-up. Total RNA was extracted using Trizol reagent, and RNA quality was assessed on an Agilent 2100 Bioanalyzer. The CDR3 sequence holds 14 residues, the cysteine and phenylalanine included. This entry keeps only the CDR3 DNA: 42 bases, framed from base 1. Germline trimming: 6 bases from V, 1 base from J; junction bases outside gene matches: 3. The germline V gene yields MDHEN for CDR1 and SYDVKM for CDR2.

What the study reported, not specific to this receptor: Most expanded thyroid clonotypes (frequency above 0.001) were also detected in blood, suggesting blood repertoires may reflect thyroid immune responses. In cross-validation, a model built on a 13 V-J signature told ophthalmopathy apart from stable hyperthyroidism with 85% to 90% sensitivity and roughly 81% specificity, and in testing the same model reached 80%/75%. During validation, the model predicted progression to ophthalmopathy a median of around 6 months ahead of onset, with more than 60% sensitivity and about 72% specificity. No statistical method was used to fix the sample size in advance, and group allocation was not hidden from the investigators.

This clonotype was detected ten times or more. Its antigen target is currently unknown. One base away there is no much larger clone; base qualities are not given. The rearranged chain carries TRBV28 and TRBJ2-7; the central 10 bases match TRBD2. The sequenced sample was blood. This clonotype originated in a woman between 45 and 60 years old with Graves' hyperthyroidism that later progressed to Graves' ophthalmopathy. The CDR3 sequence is CASRLAGGSYEQYF. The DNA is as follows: TGTGCCAGCAGATTAGCGGGAGGTTCCTACGAGCAGTACTTC.